This T cell receptor (beta chain) was documented in a study of cytomegalovirus exposure and HLA in healthy donors. Findings of the study overall: Rarity marked most TCR sequences, yet some public TCRs occurred in many donors. Later genetic work tied a missense DCLRE1C variant to beta-chain V and J trimming.

V lost 8 bases to trimming and J lost 6 bases; unmatched junction nucleotides: 19. CDR1 is MDHEN and CDR2 is SYDVKM in the germline V gene. The CDR3 consists of 17 residues. 60 Vbeta and 13 Jbeta primers were used in PCR. Assay used: immunoSEQ multiplex PCR; TCRdb lists only in-frame clones, some missing. This table holds about 180,000 clones, 80% found once. Concerning this clone itself: Its antigen is as yet unknown.

The TCR originated in a man between 25 and 39 years old in good health and CMV-seronegative. Input material: PBMCs. The chain is built from TRBV28 and TRBJ2-7; 10 bases fit TRBD2. CDR3 sequence reads: CASAGPTYSGGIGEQYF. The CDR3 DNA reads TGTGCCAGCGCGGGCCCCACTTATAGCGGGGGGATCGGCGAGCAGTACTTC.